The 8 T cell receptor beta chains below come from one sample, sequenced in a study of blood T cell repertoires in COVID-19. Profiling relied on immunoSEQ multiplex PCR, and the TCRdb table lists in-frame clones only, not all of them. The data hold 200,000 to 250,000 clones, with roughly 80% observed a single time. The sample taken for sequencing was peripheral blood. These receptors all come from a woman of 80 years or more with acute or convalescent COVID-19.

The rearrangement links TRBV7-3 to TRBJ2-5; TRBD2 matches 8 bases. The germline CDR1 and CDR2 sequences are SGHTA and FQGTGA. The CDR3 covers 15 residues. After removal of 0 bases from V and 2 bases from J, the junction contained 2 bases not matched to a gene. This chain's CDR3 is CASSLTGTSQETQYF. CDR3 DNA: TGTGCCAGCAGCTTAACCGGGACTAGTCAAGAGACCCAGTACTTC. The entire variable domain, with the rest obtained from reference TRBV7-3 and TRBJ2-5, is as follows: GAGVSQTPSNKVTEKGKYVELRCDPISGHTALYWYRQSLGQGPEFLIYFQGTGAADDSGLPNDRFFAVRPEGSVSTLKIQRTERGDSAVYLCASSLTGTSQETQYFGPGTRLLVL.

This clone was recorded only once. The V gene is TRBV19, the J gene TRBJ1-2, with a weak D call TRBD1 (6 bases). CDR3 length: 15 residues. The germline CDR1 and CDR2 sequences are LNHDA and SQIVND (reference sequence). V lost 1 base to trimming and J lost 3 bases, with 12 bases between them. The CDR3 is CASSIAGGADYGYTF. The CDR3, as DNA: TGTGCCAGTAGTATAGCGGGGGGCGCCGACTATGGCTACACCTTC.

J is TRBJ2-7 and V is TRBV6-5; a possible D gene is TRBD1 (6 bases). Trimming removed 5 bases at V and 4 bases at J, with 12 bases between. This CDR3 spans 13 amino acids. Germline CDR1 and CDR2: MNHEY and SVGAGI. The DNA of the CDR3 is TGTGCCAGCAGTCCGGGACAAAATTACGAGCAGTACTTC. Amino acid sequence: CASSPGQNYEQYF.

V usage is TRBV3-1 (or the pseudogene TRBV3-2) and J usage is TRBJ2-3; 8 bases match TRBD2. Germline CDR1 reads LGHDT; CDR2 reads YNNKEL (reference sequence). The CDR3 length is 16 residues. The trim removed 4 bases at V and 2 bases at J, leaving 8 bases unmatched. CDR3 protein: CASSRRGGGITDTQYF. The CDR3 coding sequence is TGTGCCAGCAGCCGCCGAGGCGGGGGGATCACAGATACGCAGTATTTT.

The V gene is TRBV5-8, the J gene TRBJ1-4, with D perhaps matching TRBD1 (6 bases). The germline V and J ends were trimmed by 4 bases and 3 bases, with 16 bases remaining between them. This CDR3 contains 16 residues. The germline gives CDR1 SGHTS, CDR2 YDEGEE. The CDR3 DNA sequence: TGTGCCAGCAGCGTCGGGGGGGCTCAGGCTAATGAAAAACTGTTTTTT. This encodes CASSVGGAQANEKLFF.

DNA of the CDR3: TGTGCCAGCAGCCGACAGGGAGGTGAAAAACTGTTTTTT. Its protein is CASSRQGGEKLFF. The rearrangement links TRBV12-3 or TRBV12-4 to TRBJ1-4; 7 positions agree with TRBD1. The J segment lost 7 bases and the V segment lost 6 bases, leaving 5 bases of the junction unmatched. This CDR3 contains 13 residues.

The rearrangement joins TRBV11-2 to TRBJ1-2; D not resolved. The germline V gene has CDR1 SGHAT and CDR2 FQNNGV. The V and J ends lost 5 bases and 4 bases respectively, with 11 bases between them. CDR3 length: 13 residues. Here the CDR3 reads CASSPPGFYGYTF. Here the CDR3 DNA reads TGTGCCAGCAGCCCGCCAGGATTCTATGGCTACACCTTC.

The J gene is TRBJ1-1, the V gene TRBV10-3; D is ambiguous. CDR1 is ENHRY and CDR2 is SYGVKD in the germline V gene. The V and J ends lost 0 bases and 7 bases respectively, with 6 bases between them. CDR3 size: 12 residues. Here the CDR3 reads CAISESSYEAFF. CDR3 coding DNA: TGTGCCATCAGTGAGTCGTCTTATGAAGCTTTCTTT.